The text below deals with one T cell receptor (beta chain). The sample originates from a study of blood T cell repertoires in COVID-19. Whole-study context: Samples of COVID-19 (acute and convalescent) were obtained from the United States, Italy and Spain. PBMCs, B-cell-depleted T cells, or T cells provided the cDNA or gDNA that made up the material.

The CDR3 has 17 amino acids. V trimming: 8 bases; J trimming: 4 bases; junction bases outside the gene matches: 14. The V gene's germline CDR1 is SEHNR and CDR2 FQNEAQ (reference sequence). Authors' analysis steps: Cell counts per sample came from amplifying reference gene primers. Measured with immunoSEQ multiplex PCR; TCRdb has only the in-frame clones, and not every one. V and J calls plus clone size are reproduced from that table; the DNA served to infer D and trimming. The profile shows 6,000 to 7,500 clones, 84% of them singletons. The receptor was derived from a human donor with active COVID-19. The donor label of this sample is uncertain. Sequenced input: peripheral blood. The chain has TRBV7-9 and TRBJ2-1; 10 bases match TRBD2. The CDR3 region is CASRGGAGGPNYNEQFF. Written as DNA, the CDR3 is TGTGCCAGCCGCGGCGGAGCGGGGGGGCCTAATTACAATGAGCAGTTCTTC.